This entry lists 13 T cell receptor beta chains sequenced from one sample in a study of T cell responses to AZD1222 COVID-19 vaccine. Profiled with immunoSEQ multiplex PCR; TCRdb holds only in-frame clones, not every one. Among approximately 170,000 clones listed, more than 80% were seen once. Source: peripheral blood, taken on day 0 of AZD1222 vaccination. The origin of the receptors is an adult in good health.

The chain is built from TRBV5-6 and TRBJ1-2; 7 bases agree with TRBD1. Trimming cost V 4 bases and J 3 bases; bases outside gene matches: 9. The CDR3 is 15 residues long. The germline gives CDR1 SGHDT, CDR2 YYEEEE. The CDR3 DNA reads as TGTGCCAGCAGCCCAAGGGACAGACGAGACTATGGCTACACCTTC. This codes for CASSPRDRRDYGYTF.

The V call is TRBV6-5, the J call TRBJ1-1, with TRBD1 identical over 8 bases. This CDR3 is 15 amino acids long. V shed 4 bases, J shed 3 bases, and the junction held 7 bases outside the gene matches. The germline gives CDR1 MNHEY, CDR2 SVGAGI. CDR3 amino acids: CASSFHDRGDTEAFF. The CDR3, as DNA: TGTGCCAGCAGTTTCCATGACAGGGGTGACACTGAAGCTTTCTTT.

The rearrangement uses TRBV6-5 and TRBJ1-1, with 7 bases lining up with TRBD1. CDR3 length equals 13 residues. Germline CDR1 is MNHEY and CDR2 is SVGAGI. J lost 2 bases, V lost 6 bases, and 3 bases had no gene match. The CDR3, as DNA: TGTGCCAGCAGGGAGGGGGCAAACACTGAAGCTTTCTTT. This gives the protein CASREGANTEAFF.

CDR3 coding DNA: TGTGCCTGCTCGCCGCAGGCATACGAAAAACTGTTTTTT. Translation: CACSPQAYEKLFF. The V call is TRBV19, the J call TRBJ1-4; D ambiguous. The CDR3 is made up of 13 amino acids. Germline V lookup: CDR1 LNHDA, CDR2 SQIVND (reference sequence). V lost 11 bases, J lost 8 bases, and 18 bases lay in between.

This chain links TRBV7-9 with TRBJ2-2; the D is unclear. The CDR3 totals 17 residues. Trimming took 6 bases from V and 0 from J, leaving 17 bases between them. CDR1 SEHNR and CDR2 FQNEAQ come from the germline V gene (reference sequence). DNA for the CDR3: TGTGCCAGCAGACACGGGCCCCTACTTACGAACACCGGGGAGCTGTTTTTT. Its translation: CASRHGPLLTNTGELFF.

The chain joins TRBV12-3 or TRBV12-4 to TRBJ1-6; the D is unclear. The CDR3 consists of 13 residues. V gave up 3 bases and J gave up 10 bases, with 10 bases separating them. The CDR3 bases are TGTGCCAGCAGTTTCTATCCAAGGTCACCCCTCCACTTT. Translating it yields CASSFYPRSPLHF.

This sequence joins TRBV18 and TRBJ2-7; no reliable D call. Germline V lookup: CDR1 KGHSH, CDR2 LQKENI. V shed 2 bases and J shed 2 bases, with 16 bases lying between them. The CDR3 extends over 16 amino acids. The CDR3 DNA follows: TGTGCCAGCTCACCAGTATCTCTCATGAGACCCTACGAGCAGTACTTC. This gives the protein CASSPVSLMRPYEQYF.

V gene TRBV24-1 combines with J gene TRBJ1-5; D perhaps matches TRBD1 (6 bases). V was pared by 3 bases and J by 4 bases, with 9 bases between. CDR1 is KGHDR, CDR2 SFDVKD, per germline. This CDR3 comprises 14 residues. The chain's CDR3 is CATSDRQVNQPQHF. DNA for the CDR3: TGTGCCACCAGTGATAGACAGGTGAATCAGCCCCAGCATTTT.

The J gene is TRBJ1-3, the V gene TRBV6-1, with a weak D call TRBD1 (5 bases). The CDR3 consists of 16 residues. The V and J ends lost 0 bases and 3 bases respectively, with 12 bases between them. Germline V gene lookup returns CDR1 MNHNS and CDR2 SASEGT. CDR3 protein: CASSEALGVVGNTIYF. The CDR3 region has the DNA TGTGCCAGCAGTGAAGCCCTGGGGGTAGTTGGAAACACCATATATTTT.

This rearrangement joins TRBV5-4 to TRBJ2-7, with 7 nucleotides matching TRBD2. The V and J ends lost 3 bases and 1 base, in that order; junction bases with no gene match: 4. Germline V gene lookup returns CDR1 SGHNT and CDR2 YYREEE (reference sequence). The CDR3 spans 14 residues. In nucleotides, the CDR3 is TGTGCCAGCAGCTCCCAAGCGGGGTCCTACGAGCAGTACTTC. Amino acids: CASSSQAGSYEQYF.

The chain couples TRBV9 to TRBJ2-5, with a weak D call TRBD2 (6 bases). The CDR3 runs to 14 residues. The V gene's germline CDR1 is SGDLS and CDR2 YYNGEE. The V end lost 0 bases, the J end lost 7 bases, and 13 bases lay between the germline ends. CDR3 nucleotides: TGTGCCAGCAGCGTAGAGGCGGGGACGCGGACCCAGTACTTC. Protein sequence: CASSVEAGTRTQYF.

V usage is TRBV7-9 and J usage is TRBJ1-2; D unresolved. The V end lost 6 bases, the J end lost 2 bases, and 16 bases lay between the germline ends. The germline gives CDR1 SEHNR, CDR2 FQNEAQ (reference sequence). This CDR3 region has 15 residues. The CDR3 is CASSDAREKNYGYTF. CDR3 coding DNA: TGTGCCAGCAGTGACGCCCGGGAGAAAAACTATGGCTACACCTTC.

This chain connects TRBV5-5 to TRBJ1-3; D is unclear. The CDR3 has 15 residues. V shed 0 bases and J shed 0 bases, with 7 bases lying between them. Germline loops: CDR1 SGHKS, CDR2 YYEKEE (reference sequence). CDR3 DNA sequence: TGTGCCAGCAGCTTGGGGCCAAGCTCTGGAAACACCATATATTTT. The encoded protein is CASSLGPSSGNTIYF.